These 16 T cell receptor beta chains share one sample of origin, sequenced in a study of blood T cell repertoires in COVID-19. Produced via immunoSEQ multiplex PCR; TCRdb's table is partial and in-frame only. The sample records under 200,000 clones, 82% being singletons. Sequencing was carried out using PBMCs or T cells enriched from blood (not recorded which). These receptors originate from a man aged 50 or older who had recovered from COVID-19.

The chain joins TRBV27 to TRBJ1-3; D uncertain. The germline V gene encodes CDR1 MNHEY and CDR2 SMNVEV (reference sequence). This CDR3 is 15 amino acids long. The V gene lost 2 bases and the J gene lost 4 bases, with 12 bases spanning the gap. This chain's CDR3 is CASSLTYSAGNTIYF. In nucleotides, the CDR3 is TGTGCCAGCAGTTTAACTTATTCCGCCGGAAACACCATATATTTT.

This chain links TRBV6-2 or TRBV6-3 with TRBJ2-3, with 7 bases lining up with TRBD1. The CDR3 covers 13 residues. Germline V gene data show CDR1 as MNHEY and CDR2 as SVGEGT. V gave up 4 bases and J gave up 8 bases; unmatched junction bases: 6. The CDR3 reads CASSFGTASTQYF. CDR3 nucleotide sequence: TGTGCCAGCAGTTTTGGGACAGCAAGTACGCAGTATTTT.

The V gene is TRBV6-5, the J gene TRBJ1-5; 8 positions agree with TRBD1. V lost 6 bases and J lost 4; bases outside the gene matches: 8. The length of the CDR3 is 15 residues. Germline assignment: CDR1 MNHEY and CDR2 SVGAGI. The CDR3 nucleotides read TGTGCCAGCAGACGGACAGGGATAGGAAATCAGCCCCAGCATTTT. Protein sequence: CASRRTGIGNQPQHF.

The rearrangement links TRBV30 to TRBJ1-5; D remains ambiguous. The CDR3 runs 14 residues. The germline V and J ends were trimmed by 2 bases and 2 bases, with 10 bases remaining between them. Germline CDR1 GTSNPN, CDR2 SVGIG (reference sequence). The CDR3 here is CAWSSQVRNQPQHF. The CDR3 region has the DNA TGTGCCTGGAGTTCGCAGGTTCGCAATCAGCCCCAGCATTTT. Based on the CDR3 plus reference TRBV30 and TRBJ1-5, the full variable domain is SQTIHQWPATLVQPVGSPLSLECTVEGTSNPNLYWYRQAAGRGLQLLFYSVGIGQISSEVPQNLSASRPQDRQFILSSKKLLLSDSGFYLCAWSSQVRNQPQHFGDGTRLSIL.

V usage is TRBV5-1 and J usage is TRBJ1-2, with no clear D. Looked up from germline, CDR1 is SGHRS and CDR2 is YFSETQ. The CDR3 contains 15 residues. V dropped 0 bases and J dropped 2 bases, with 11 bases sitting between them. CDR3 in amino acids: CASSLVRDGNYGYTF. In DNA form, the CDR3 reads TGCGCCAGCAGCTTGGTACGGGATGGGAACTATGGCTACACCTTC.

This clone was observed once. This chain links TRBV2 with TRBJ2-7, with TRBD1 identical over 8 bases. This CDR3 has 15 residues. V lost 6 bases, J lost 0 bases, and 7 bases stayed unmatched. CDR1 and CDR2 from the germline V gene are SNHLY and FYNNEI. DNA of the CDR3: TGTGCCAGCAGCCCCACCGGGACAGGCTCCTACGAGCAGTACTTC. This sequence encodes CASSPTGTGSYEQYF.

CDR3 nucleotides: TGTGCCAGTAGTATAAACTGGGGGCTGTTCAATCAGCCCCAGCATTTT. Amino acid sequence: CASSINWGLFNQPQHF. The V gene is TRBV19, the J gene TRBJ1-5, with a weak D call TRBD1 (6 bases). Trimming left V 2 bases short and J 3 bases short, with 14 bases between. CDR3 length: 16 residues. The V gene's germline CDR1 is LNHDA and CDR2 SQIVND (reference sequence). The whole variable domain, filled in from reference TRBV19 and TRBJ1-5, reads DGGITQSPKYLFRKEGQNVTLSCEQNLNHDAMYWYRQDPGQGLRLIYYSQIVNDFQKGDIAEGYSVSREKKESFPLTVTSAQKNPTAFYLCASSINWGLFNQPQHFGDGTRLSIL.

This clone was counted between two and nine times. The rearrangement links TRBV5-1 to TRBJ1-1, with unresolved D. The germline CDR1 and CDR2 sequences are SGHRS and YFSETQ. V lost 0 bases, J lost 3 bases, and 24 bases lay in between. CDR3 size: 19 residues. The CDR3 is CASSLVVSARSIRDTEAFF. CDR3 nucleotides: TGCGCCAGCAGCTTGGTGGTGTCGGCCCGTTCCATCCGGGACACTGAAGCTTTCTTT.

This sequence joins TRBV5-4 and TRBJ2-1; 7 positions agree with TRBD1. This CDR3 comprises 14 residues. Germline CDR1 SGHNT, CDR2 YYREEE (reference sequence). After removal of 4 bases from V and 4 bases from J, the junction contained 5 bases not matched to a gene. The CDR3 loop is CASSPDREYNEQFF. CDR3 nucleotide sequence: TGTGCCAGCAGCCCAGACAGGGAATACAATGAGCAGTTCTTC.

The rearrangement joins TRBV28 to TRBJ2-5; TRBD2 aligns across 8 bases. The germline CDR1 and CDR2 sequences are MDHEN and SYDVKM. The CDR3 contains 20 residues. J lost 5 bases, V lost 2 bases, and 22 bases had no gene match. CDR3 protein: CASSLVFTRGPAGVGETQYF. CDR3 nucleotides: TGTGCCAGCAGTTTAGTTTTTACGCGGGGGCCAGCGGGAGTCGGGGAGACCCAGTACTTC. The full variable domain, with the rest looked up from reference TRBV28 and TRBJ2-5, is DVKVTQSSRYLVKRTGEKVFLECVQDMDHENMFWYRQDPGLGLRLIYFSYDVKMKEKGDIPEGYSVSREKKERFSLILESASTNQTSMYLCASSLVFTRGPAGVGETQYFGPGTRLLVL.

This rearrangement joins TRBV19 to TRBJ1-1, with D maybe TRBD1 (5 bases). This CDR3 contains 15 residues. Germline CDR1 and CDR2: LNHDA and SQIVND (reference sequence). Trimming left V 1 base short and J 5 bases short, with 14 bases between. CDR3 region: CASSIGRGYETEAFF. The DNA for the CDR3 is TGTGCCAGTAGTATAGGAAGGGGATACGAGACTGAAGCTTTCTTT.

The sample holds one count of this clone. V gene TRBV13 combines with J gene TRBJ2-4; D may be TRBD1 (5 bases). The CDR3 spans 15 residues. The germline gives CDR1 PRHDT, CDR2 FYEKMQ (reference sequence). V was trimmed by 7 bases and J by 0 bases, leaving 13 bases between them. CDR3 in DNA: TGTGCCAGCACTTGGCAGGGCCAAGCCAAAAACATTCAGTACTTC. Its protein is CASTWQGQAKNIQYF.

This clone is categorized as medium-sized (0.01 to 0.1%). The genes are TRBV14 and TRBJ1-1; the match to TRBD1 covers 7 bases. The CDR3 contains 17 residues. With V trimmed by 1 base and J by 5 bases, 13 bases remained unmatched. Germline V gene sequence: CDR1 SGHDN, CDR2 FVKESK. This chain's CDR3 is CASSQGVRSTGRTEAFF. The CDR3 DNA reads TGTGCCAGCAGCCAAGGGGTACGTTCGACAGGGAGGACTGAAGCTTTCTTT.

V is TRBV4-1 and J is TRBJ1-5; D possibly corresponds to TRBD1 (6 bases). The V and J ends lost 2 bases and 5 bases respectively, with 19 bases between them. Germline CDR1 reads MGHRA; CDR2 reads YSYEKL. This CDR3 has 17 amino acids. CDR3 DNA sequence: TGCGCCAGCAGCCAATCCGGGACACACACTCCGCATCAGCCCCAGCATTTT. This encodes CASSQSGTHTPHQPQHF.

V and J are TRBV5-1 and TRBJ2-7; 9 bases align to TRBD1. CDR3 length: 16 amino acids. In germline, CDR1 is SGHRS, CDR2 YFSETQ. V shed 1 base and J 6 bases; nucleotides not matched to a gene: 11. CDR3 protein: CASSLMGQGPWTEQYF. Here the CDR3 DNA reads TGCGCCAGCAGCTTGATGGGACAGGGACCATGGACCGAGCAGTACTTC. Together with reference TRBV5-1 and TRBJ2-7, the CDR3 gives the full variable domain: KAGVTQTPRYLIKTRGQQVTLSCSPISGHRSVSWYQQTPGQGLQFLFEYFSETQRNKGNFPGRFSGRQFSNSRSEMNVSTLELGDSALYLCASSLMGQGPWTEQYFGPGTRLTVT.

This chain links TRBV19 with TRBJ2-1, with 10 bases fitting TRBD2. Germline assignment: CDR1 LNHDA and CDR2 SQIVND (reference sequence). V dropped 2 bases and J dropped 0; count of bases not matched to a gene: 7. This CDR3 spans 18 amino acids. CDR3 nucleotide sequence: TGTGCCAGTAGTATATGGCTAGCGGGAGATTCCTCCTACAATGAGCAGTTCTTC. This sequence encodes CASSIWLAGDSSYNEQFF. The entire variable domain, with the rest obtained from reference TRBV19 and TRBJ2-1, is as follows: DGGITQSPKYLFRKEGQNVTLSCEQNLNHDAMYWYRQDPGQGLRLIYYSQIVNDFQKGDIAEGYSVSREKKESFPLTVTSAQKNPTAFYLCASSIWLAGDSSYNEQFFGPGTRLTVL.